Included here is one TCR beta chain sequence, with context. It has no known antigen specificity. No quality values exist for individual bases; no much larger clone is one base distant. This specimen comes from a study of OX40 agonist ivuxolimab in advanced cancers. With respect to the entire study: Ivuxolimab, which targeted the costimulatory receptor OX40 (CD134), was an agonistic, fully human IgG2 monoclonal antibody. Among the approximately 50 dose-escalation patients, about 19 had hepatocellular carcinoma, some 15 melanoma, 9 renal cell carcinoma and 9 head and neck cancer. The paper describes the monotherapy dose-escalation part (N of about 47 patients) of the phase I trial of ivuxolimab. Peripheral TCRbeta sequencing aimed to test whether ivuxolimab altered TCR sequence diversity and caused clonal T-cell expansion. In the dose-escalation cohort, 70% to 90% of patients were male, and the mean age was roughly 60 years with a range of roughly 23 to 79. Partial responses were achieved by three dose-escalation patients, of whom one had hepatocellular carcinoma and two had cutaneous melanoma. Intravenous ivuxolimab was administered to patients every 2 weeks at six dose levels: 0.01, 0.1, 0.3, 1.5, 3 and 10 mg/kg. Patients were allowed to have had prior anti-PD-1, anti-PD-L1 or anti-CTLA-4 therapy, and approximately 40% of the dose-escalation patients had been treated with checkpoint inhibitors.

Patients with a history of autoimmune disease or receiving systemic immunosuppression were excluded from the trial. Peripheral blood for TCR sequencing was drawn from every dose cohort at baseline, at cycle 4 day 1 and at cycle 7 day 1. The samples were drawn from a first-in-human, open-label, multicenter phase I dose-escalation trial of ivuxolimab. Adults with locally advanced or metastatic melanoma, renal cell, hepatocellular, or head and neck squamous cell carcinoma were enrolled in the trial. CD4+ and CD8+ T cells were sorted separately from peripheral blood before TCR sequencing. The germline V gene encodes CDR1 SGHRS and CDR2 YFSETQ. V is reduced by 3 bases and J by 8 bases, leaving a spacing of 15 bases between them. From cysteine to phenylalanine, the CDR3 is 14 amino acids long. CDR3 DNA is the only sequence kept; it has 42 bases, read in frame from the first base. Genomic DNA was isolated from the sorted cells so that the TCRbeta CDR3 region could be sequenced. TCRbeta CDR3 regions were sequenced using the immunoSEQ Assay. The immuneACCESS repertoire file appears here via TCRdb, limited to in-frame rearrangements. These files lack a portion of the clones; in checked studies, under half of the deficit traces to unresolved V genes, and the cause of the others is not known. Here the sample has about 80,000 clones; 85% to 95% occur a single time. Clones ranked in the top ten supply 0.32% of the sample.

Broader findings and caveats from the paper: Which antigens the clonally expanded peripheral T cells were specific for was not determined. After ivuxolimab, expanded clones were on average more numerous among CD8+ T cells than among CD4+ T cells. Low levels of normalized T-cell clonal expansion were also seen in some patients who did not respond. At doses of 0.1 to 3.0 mg/kg, clonal expansion of both CD4+ and CD8+ T cells in blood was seen between baseline and week 6. In partial responders in the 0.1-3.0 mg/kg groups, normalized peripheral clonal expansion was found to be among the lowest, especially among CD8+ T cells.

The sequence is built from TRBV5-1 and TRBJ2-1, with TRBD1 perhaps the D gene, on 6 matching bases. Sequenced here: CD4+ or CD8+ T cells sorted from blood, sampled in a trial of the OX40 agonist ivuxolimab. The TCR sequence derives from an adult with an advanced solid tumor such as melanoma, head and neck, liver or kidney cancer. The CDR3 loop reads CASSWGPQADEQFF. Here is the DNA: TGCGCCAGCAGCTGGGGGCCTCAGGCGGATGAGCAGTTCTTC.